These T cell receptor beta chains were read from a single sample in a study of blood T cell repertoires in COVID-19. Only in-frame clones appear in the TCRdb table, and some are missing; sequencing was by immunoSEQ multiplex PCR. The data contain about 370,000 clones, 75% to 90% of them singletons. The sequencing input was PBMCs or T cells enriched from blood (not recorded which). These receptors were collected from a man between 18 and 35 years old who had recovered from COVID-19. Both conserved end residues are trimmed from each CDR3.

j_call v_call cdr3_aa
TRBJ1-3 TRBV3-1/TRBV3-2 ASSQHTGEGPGNTIY
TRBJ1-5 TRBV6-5 ASSPGTKNQPQH
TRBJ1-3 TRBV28 ASSSTGGAGNTIY
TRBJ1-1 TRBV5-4 ASSSRQGRTEAF
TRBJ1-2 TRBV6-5 ASTRQEDNYGYT
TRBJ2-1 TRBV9 ASSGRDSYNEQF
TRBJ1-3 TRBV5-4 ASSLGGGWGVNSGNTIY
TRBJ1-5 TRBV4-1 ASSQNVDSTQH
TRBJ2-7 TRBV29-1 SVAGTSIYEQY
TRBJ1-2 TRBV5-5 ASSASYGYT
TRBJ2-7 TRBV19 ASSIAASGPYEQY
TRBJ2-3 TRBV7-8 ASSLAGGRDTQY
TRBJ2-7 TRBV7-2 ASSLAHLAVLKYEQY
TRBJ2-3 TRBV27 ASTGGGNADTQY
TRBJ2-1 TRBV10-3 AIGEGPSGLNEQF
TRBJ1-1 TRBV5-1 ASSLGTGAILNTEAF
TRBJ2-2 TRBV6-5 ASSPPGRDTGELF
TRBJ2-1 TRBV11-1 ASGGLAGAYNEQF
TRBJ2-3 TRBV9 ASSVDWAPGTDTQY
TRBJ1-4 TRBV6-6 AISGDSNEKLF
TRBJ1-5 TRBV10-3 AISERQGPNQPQH
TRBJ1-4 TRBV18 ASSPTGISATNEKLF
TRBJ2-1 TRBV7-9 ASSLGSVRYNEQF
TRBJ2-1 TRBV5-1 ASSSTSGTYNEQF
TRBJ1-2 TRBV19 ASNPGQGNYGYT
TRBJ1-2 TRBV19 ASTSWSDYGYT
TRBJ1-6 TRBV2 ASGTAYNSPLH
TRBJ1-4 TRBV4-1 ASSQDLREKLF
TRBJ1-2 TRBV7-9 ASSFGTGDYYGYT
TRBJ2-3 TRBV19 ASSLGADTQY
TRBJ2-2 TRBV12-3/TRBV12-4 ASRGEGGELF
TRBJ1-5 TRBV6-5 ASSYESPDRGQPQH
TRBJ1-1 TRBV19 ASSITTEMNTEAF
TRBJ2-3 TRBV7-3 ASSLRMAGRSDTQY
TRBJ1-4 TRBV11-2 ASSSTGGGNEKLF
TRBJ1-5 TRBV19 ASSIGAGIIGNQPQH
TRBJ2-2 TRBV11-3 ASSPGGGQGMNTGELF
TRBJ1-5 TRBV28 ASSTGVSNQPQH